Described below is a single T cell receptor beta chain sequence and its context. Its antigen is not yet known. Within one base of it there is no much larger clone, and no base qualities were kept. The sample originates from a study of T cell responses to AZD1222 COVID-19 vaccine (dated by TCRdb to about 2021). In terms of the full investigation: TCR sequencing was performed for 230 to 250 trial participants, of whom about 200 were given two doses of AZD1222 and approximately 26 were given two doses of MenACWY control vaccine. Trial participants were enrolled by age into subgroups of 18-55, 56-69 and 70-plus years, and roughly 160, 29 and 62 TCR-sequenced participants, respectively, were included in these subgroups.

Per the publication, the time point label means: about 28 days (+/-7) after the second vaccine dose. AZD1222 recipients whose second dose came at about 4 weeks and those whose second dose came at about 12 weeks were combined into one group, since spike-specific TCR depth and breadth did not differ between the two schedules. Samples from vaccinated people were obtained from the UK trials COV001 and COV002, which included a single-blind randomized controlled phase 2/3 trial of AZD1222 (ChAdOx1 nCoV-19) in healthy adults. For TCRbeta chain sequencing, PBMC samples from trial participants were taken at day 0 and at day 28 after the second dose. The CDR3 regions of human TCRbeta chains were analyzed by immunosequencing. The study's own analysis went as follows. Repertoire TCRs were matched against a reference library of SARS-CoV-2-specific TCRs generated with the MIRA antigen-specificity platform. Breadth meant the fraction of unique TCRs that were SARS-CoV-2-associated, whereas depth meant the fraction of total T cells that were SARS-CoV-2-associated. Each spike-specific TCR was assigned to its reactive spike region and to a CD4 or CD8 class using the MIRA data. Log10-transformed breadth and depth values were compared by one-way ANOVA with Sidak's multiple comparisons tests. Held by TCRdb, this immuneACCESS table contains in-frame sequences only and omits some clones. Under half of the omission traces to an unresolved V gene where checked; the cause of the rest is unknown. V and J calls and clone size are given by that table; D and trimming were obtained from the DNA. A total of 150,000 or so clones appear in this sample, around 86% of them only once. Just over 9% of the sample is taken by the ten largest.

From the cysteine up to the phenylalanine, the CDR3 has a length of 13 residues. The CDR3 DNA has 39 bases and is translated from base 1. V and J are truncated by 8 bases and 0 bases respectively, leaving an intervening sequence of 10 bases. CDR1 and CDR2 are read off the germline V gene (reference sequence) as LNHDA and SQIVND. Broad study findings and their caveats: Only 5 to 7 AZD1222 recipients were SARS-CoV-2 seropositive at baseline, limiting conclusions about previously exposed vaccinees. Most participants were white British and females outnumbered males, and the authors suggested that clonal diversity may have been underestimated. In the small 56-69-year group, the increase in depth fell short of significance, most likely because of low power. No day 14 peak-response samples were available, so repertoires were characterized only after the peak T cell response. Spike-specific TCR breadth and depth rose significantly after two AZD1222 doses compared with day 0 and with MenACWY recipients. Reportedly, almost half of the unique spike-specific TCRs recognized epitopes lying outside the regions that are mutated in the B.1.351 and B.1.1.7 variants. CD4 TCRs associated with the vaccine covered the entire spike protein, and the dominant responses were in regions 160-218 and 743-854.

Specimen: peripheral blood, collected 28 days after the second AZD1222 dose. The clonotype comes from an adult who received the AZD1222 COVID-19 vaccine. Recombination connected TRBV19 to TRBJ1-1, with the D segment identity uncertain. In nucleotides, the sequence is TGTGCCAGTGGGGAAGGAATGAACACTGAAGCTTTCTTT. This sequence encodes CASGEGMNTEAFF. The entire variable domain, with the stretches around the CDR3 drawn from the reference TRBV19 and TRBJ1-1 proteins, is DGGITQSPKYLFRKEGQNVTLSCEQNLNHDAMYWYRQDPGQGLRLIYYSQIVNDFQKGDIAEGYSVSREKKESFPLTVTSAQKNPTAFYLCASGEGMNTEAFFGQGTRLTVV.